This TCR beta chain was sequenced for a study of vaccination and CD4 T cells after COVID-19. Across the whole study: Convalescent participants consisted of six males and four females, two being Hispanic. Specimens were obtained from three convalescent patients at day 14 and at days 161 to 241 post-vaccination.

Points on this clonotype: Antigen unknown.

Indicated time point: late sampling 161 to 241 days after vaccination in a few convalescent patients. Treatment denoted: roughly 11-day PBMC culture with coronavirus spike peptide pools or control peptides (ViraFEST assay). An Oncomine TCR Beta short-read assay was used to sequence the DNA from cultured CD4+ T cells. Each CDR3 protein is one row after TCRdb ran MiXCR on the PCR reads. Of 18,000 or so distinct CDR3 sequences listed, about half were seen once; the top ten hold about 20%. Sample: CD4+ T cells from blood, cultured in vitro, taken about 7 months after SARS-CoV-2 vaccination. This clonotype was obtained from a human donor who had recovered from COVID-19.

The CDR3 reads CAGRGLPECSYEQYF. The CDR3 DNA sequence: TGTGCCGGACGGGGCCTCCCGGAGTGCTCCTACGAGCAGTACTTC. V gene TRBV11-3 combines with J gene TRBJ2-7, with D possibly being TRBD1 or TRBD2 (5 bases each). The germline gives CDR1 SGHNT, CDR2 YENEEA. The CDR3 sequence is 15 residues long. Trimming removed 11 bases at V and 0 bases at J, with 20 bases between.